This T cell receptor (beta chain) emerged from a study of blood T cell repertoires in COVID-19. As processed by the authors: Quantification of nucleated cells was approximated via reference gene primer amplification. Generated by immunoSEQ multiplex PCR, the TCRdb table keeps only in-frame clones and is missing some. The V and J calls and clone size were taken over from that table, and D and trimming were inferred from the DNA. The table has some 300,000 clones, roughly 91% seen once. Clinical history reported by participants formed the basis on which cohorts were assigned. Contact with a PCR-confirmed or clinician-diagnosed COVID-19 case occurred within 2 weeks of entry. The CDR3 totals 14 residues. The V gene lost 9 bases and the J gene lost 3 bases, with 18 bases spanning the gap. Germline lookup yields CDR1 MDHEN and CDR2 SYDVKM.

V and J are TRBV28 and TRBJ2-7; D is perhaps TRBD1 (8 bases). The source of this sequence is a woman aged 45-59 years who had been exposed to COVID-19. The sequencing sample was made of PBMCs or T cells enriched from blood (not recorded which). CDR3 in DNA: TGTGCCAGTCGGGGGGACAGGCCCATCTACGAGCAGTACTTC. Protein product: CASRGDRPIYEQYF.